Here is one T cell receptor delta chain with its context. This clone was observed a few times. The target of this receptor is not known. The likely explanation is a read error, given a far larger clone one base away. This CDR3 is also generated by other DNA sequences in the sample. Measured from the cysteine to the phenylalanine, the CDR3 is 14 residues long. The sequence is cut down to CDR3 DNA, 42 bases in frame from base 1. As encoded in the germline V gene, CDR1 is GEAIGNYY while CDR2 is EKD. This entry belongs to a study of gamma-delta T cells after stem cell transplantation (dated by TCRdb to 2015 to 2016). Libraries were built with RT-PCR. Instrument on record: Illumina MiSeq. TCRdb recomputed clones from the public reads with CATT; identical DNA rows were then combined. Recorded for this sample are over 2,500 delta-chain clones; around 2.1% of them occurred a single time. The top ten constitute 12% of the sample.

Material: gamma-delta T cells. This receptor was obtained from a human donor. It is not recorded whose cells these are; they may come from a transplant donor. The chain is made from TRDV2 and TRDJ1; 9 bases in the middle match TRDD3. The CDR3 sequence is CACGTLGDTDKLIF. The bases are TGTGCCTGTGGCACCCTGGGGGATACCGATAAACTCATCTTT.